This T cell receptor beta chain was retrieved from a study of T cell repertoires in cytomegalovirus infection. At the level of the study: The public TCR beta signatures pointed to both CMV infection and matching HLA type.

From the reads, TCRdb called clonotypes with MiXCR, one entry per CDR3 protein. The data hold hundreds of thousands of distinct CDR3 sequences, with roughly 30% observed a single time. As concerns this clonotype: Its matching antigen is unknown. Since the CDR3 does not end with the conserved phenylalanine or tryptophan, this likely comes from a read error.

CDR3 length: 14 amino acids. Germline V gives CDR1 SNHLY, CDR2 FYNNEI. Losses at the gene ends were 9 bases for V and 1 base for J; bases not matched to a gene: 6. This receptor was obtained from a human donor in good health (CMV status not recorded). Some clones in this sample may be carry-over from other donors' samples. The material was cultured CD8+ T cells from PBMCs, obtained from culture after CMV antigen stimulation. The gene calls are TRBV2 and TRBJ2-3, with TRBD1 matching over 8 bases. The CDR3 protein is CARTDRVRTDTQYY. The CDR3 DNA sequence: TGTGCCAGGACGGACAGGGTCCGCACAGATACGCAGTATTAT.